This T cell receptor (beta chain) was documented in a study of Graves' ophthalmopathy and Graves' hyperthyroidism. This clonotype came up many times. Its antigen is not identified. RNA transcripts were the source from which TCR beta CDR3 regions were amplified. First-round RT-PCR with HTBI primers preceded a second-round multiplex PCR. In TCRdb, the multiplex PCR reads were re-called with MiXCR into one record per CDR3 protein. The repertoire holds about 640,000 distinct CDR3 sequences, over 40% seen once, with over 2.5% in the top ten. Germline loops: CDR1 DFQATT, CDR2 SNEGSKA (reference sequence). V shed 5 bases and J shed 1 base, with 11 bases lying between them. The CDR3 has 13 amino acids. Notes on the study in general: Separation of ophthalmopathy from stable hyperthyroidism was achieved by a 13-signature model, at roughly 90% sensitivity and 70% to 82% specificity.

Input material: peripheral blood. The receptor was derived from an adult man with Graves' ophthalmopathy. The V gene is TRBV20-1, the J gene TRBJ1-1, with D perhaps TRBD1 (6 bases). The chain's CDR3 is CSALDRRNTEAFF. For the CDR3, the DNA is TGCAGTGCTCTTGACAGGAGGAACACTGAAGCTTTCTTT.